This T cell receptor beta chain came from a study of CD8+ T cells in alopecia areata. Across the study: Scoring treated patients' severity relied on the percentage of scalp area affected.

Findings and limits, study-wide: Because one nonresponder was included, the link of baseline CD8+ expansion to response is considered uncertain.

In the case of this clone: Its antigen is as yet unknown.

The CDR3 is 16 amino acids. Per germline, CDR1 MDHEN and CDR2 SYDVKM. V lost 5 bases, J lost 2 bases, and 11 bases stayed unmatched. Extraction of RNA preceded its reverse transcription into cDNA, which served as the sequencing template. Assay: immunoSEQ multiplex PCR; the TCRdb copy retains only in-frame clones and omits some. The repertoire holds more than 130,000 clones, 80% to 90% seen once, with around 25% in the top ten. Treatment noted: oral pan-JAK inhibitor, 5-10 mg twice daily. The sample here was CD8+ T cells sorted from blood, taken at week 4, from a patient treated with tofacitinib. This chain uses TRBV28 with TRBJ2-5; 7 bases map to TRBD2. This clonotype was obtained from a human donor with alopecia areata. The CDR3 sequence: CASSPGLPLGQETQYF. The CDR3 nucleotides read TGTGCCAGCAGTCCGGGACTACCACTGGGGCAAGAGACCCAGTACTTC. Together with reference TRBV28 and TRBJ2-5, the CDR3 gives the full variable domain: DVKVTQSSRYLVKRTGEKVFLECVQDMDHENMFWYRQDPGLGLRLIYFSYDVKMKEKGDIPEGYSVSREKKERFSLILESASTNQTSMYLCASSPGLPLGQETQYFGPGTRLLVL.